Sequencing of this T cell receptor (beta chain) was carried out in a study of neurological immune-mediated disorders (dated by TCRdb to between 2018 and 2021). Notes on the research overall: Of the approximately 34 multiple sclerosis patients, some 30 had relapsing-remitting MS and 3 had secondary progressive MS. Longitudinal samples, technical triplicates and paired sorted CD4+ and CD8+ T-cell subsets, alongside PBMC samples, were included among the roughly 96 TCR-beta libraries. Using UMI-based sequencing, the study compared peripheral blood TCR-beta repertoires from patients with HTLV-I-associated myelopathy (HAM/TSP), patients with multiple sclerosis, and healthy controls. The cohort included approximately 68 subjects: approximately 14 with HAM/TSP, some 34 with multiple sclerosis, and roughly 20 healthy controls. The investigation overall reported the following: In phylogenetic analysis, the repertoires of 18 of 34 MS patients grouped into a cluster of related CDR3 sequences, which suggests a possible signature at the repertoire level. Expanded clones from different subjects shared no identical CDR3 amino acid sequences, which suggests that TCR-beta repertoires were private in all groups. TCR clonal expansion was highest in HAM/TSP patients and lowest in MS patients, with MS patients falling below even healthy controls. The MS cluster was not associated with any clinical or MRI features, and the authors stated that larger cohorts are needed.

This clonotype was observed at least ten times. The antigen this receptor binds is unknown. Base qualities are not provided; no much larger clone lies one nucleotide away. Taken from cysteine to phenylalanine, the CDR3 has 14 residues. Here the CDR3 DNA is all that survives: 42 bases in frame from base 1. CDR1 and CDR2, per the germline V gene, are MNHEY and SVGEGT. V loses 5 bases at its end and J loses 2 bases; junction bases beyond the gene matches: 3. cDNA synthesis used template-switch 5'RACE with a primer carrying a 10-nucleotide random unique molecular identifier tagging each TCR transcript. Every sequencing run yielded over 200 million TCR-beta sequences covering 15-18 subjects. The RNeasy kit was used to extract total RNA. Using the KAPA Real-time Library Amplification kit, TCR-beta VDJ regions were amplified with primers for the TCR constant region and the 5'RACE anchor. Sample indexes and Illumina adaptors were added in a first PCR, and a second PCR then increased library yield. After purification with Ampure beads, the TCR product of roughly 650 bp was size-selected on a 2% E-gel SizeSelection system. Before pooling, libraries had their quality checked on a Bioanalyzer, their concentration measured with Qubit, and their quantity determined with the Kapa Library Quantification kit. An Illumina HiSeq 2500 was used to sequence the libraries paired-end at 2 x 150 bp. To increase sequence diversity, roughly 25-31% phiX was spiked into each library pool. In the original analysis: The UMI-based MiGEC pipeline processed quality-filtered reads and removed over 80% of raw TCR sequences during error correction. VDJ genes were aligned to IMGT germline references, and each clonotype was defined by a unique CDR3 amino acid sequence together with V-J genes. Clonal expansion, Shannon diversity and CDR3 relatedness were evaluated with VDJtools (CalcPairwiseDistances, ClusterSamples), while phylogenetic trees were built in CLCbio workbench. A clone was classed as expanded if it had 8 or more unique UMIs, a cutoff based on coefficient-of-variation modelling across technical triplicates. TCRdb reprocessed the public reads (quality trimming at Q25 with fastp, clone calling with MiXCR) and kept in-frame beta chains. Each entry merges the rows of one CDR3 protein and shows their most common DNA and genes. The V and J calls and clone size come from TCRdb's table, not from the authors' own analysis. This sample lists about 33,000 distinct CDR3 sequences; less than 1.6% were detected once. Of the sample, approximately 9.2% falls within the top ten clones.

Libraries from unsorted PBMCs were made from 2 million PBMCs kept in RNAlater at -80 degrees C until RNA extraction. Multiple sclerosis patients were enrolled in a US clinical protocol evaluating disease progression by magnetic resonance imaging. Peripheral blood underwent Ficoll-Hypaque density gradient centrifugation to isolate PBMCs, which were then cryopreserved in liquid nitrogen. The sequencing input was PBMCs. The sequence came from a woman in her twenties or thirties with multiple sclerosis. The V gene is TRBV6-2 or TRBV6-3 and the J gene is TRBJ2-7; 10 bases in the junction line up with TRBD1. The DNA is TGTGCCAGCAGTCTGGACAGGGGGGCCTACGAGCAGTACTTC. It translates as CASSLDRGAYEQYF.